This T cell receptor beta chain was recorded in a study of shared clonotypes between healthy human individuals. Repertoires were generated with immunoSEQ multiplex PCR, while TCRdb's copy carries only in-frame clones and drops some. The table lists some 2.4 million clones, 93% of them singletons, with 0.35% to 0.45% in the top ten. The V segment lost 2 bases and the J segment 0 bases; nucleotides outside the gene matches: 5. CDR3 length: 15 amino acids. The germline V gene encodes CDR1 SGHNT and CDR2 YYREEE (reference sequence). The sequenced sample consisted of naive CD4+ T cells from PBMCs. The subset is: CD45RA+ positively selected. The TCR sequence derives from a man aged 18 to 30 in good health. Some clones in this sample may be carry-over from other donors' samples. The V gene is TRBV5-4, the J gene TRBJ2-7, with 7 bases identical to TRBD2. The CDR3 loop is CASSFPGLNSYEQYF. Written as DNA, the CDR3 is TGTGCCAGCAGCTTCCCGGGACTAAACTCCTACGAGCAGTACTTC.